Given below is one TCR beta chain in context. Authors' data handling: Quantification of nucleated cells was approximated via reference gene primer amplification. Clones were sequenced by immunoSEQ multiplex PCR, and TCRdb holds only the in-frame ones, with some missing. V, J and clone size are those of that table, while D and trimming were read from the DNA. Among about 75,000 clones listed, approximately 90% were seen once. The record originates from a study of blood T cell repertoires in COVID-19. At the level of the study: From T cells, B-cell-depleted T cells, or PBMCs came the material, which was cDNA or gDNA.

Trimming cost V 9 bases and J 7 bases, with 12 bases left between them. Germline lookup yields CDR1 LGHNT and CDR2 FRNRAP. CDR3 size: 12 residues. This TCR derives from a human donor in a cohort sampled during active COVID-19. The chain employs TRBV12-5 and TRBJ1-4; D unresolved. The sequencing sample was made of peripheral blood. The CDR3 here is CASRTGGEKLFF. DNA for the CDR3: TGTGCTAGCCGTACGGGTGGTGAAAAACTGTTTTTT.